Listed below are T cell receptor beta chains from one sample, sequenced in a study of cytomegalovirus exposure and HLA in healthy donors. The repertoire was sequenced with immunoSEQ multiplex PCR; TCRdb's copy has only in-frame clones and lacks some. The sample lists about 120,000 clones, over 60% occurring once. The sequenced sample was PBMCs. The source is a female donor in good health and CMV-seronegative. CDR3s include the opening cysteine and the closing phenylalanine or tryptophan. D genes are given only for firm matches. Size values are once, few and many counts, or a class for expanded clones, and some rows have none.

>-|13|-|TRBJ1-4|TRBV7-9
CASSPPSGEKLFF
TGTGCCAGCAGCCCACCTTCGGGGGAAAAACTGTTTTTT
>-|14|TRBD1|TRBJ2-5|TRBV5-1
CASSPGQPKETQYF
TGCGCCAGCAGCCCGGGACAGCCGAAAGAGACCCAGTACTTC
>-|16|-|TRBJ2-3|TRBV7-9
CASSPSGGRRTDTQYF
TGTGCCAGCAGTCCGTCGGGGGGCAGGCGGACAGATACGCAGTATTTT
>once|15|TRBD1|TRBJ2-3|TRBV7-7
CASSPKGASTDTQYF
TGTGCTAGCAGCCCCAAGGGGGCTAGCACAGATACGCAGTATTTT
>-|13|TRBD1|TRBJ1-1|TRBV30
CAWETGPDTEAFF
TGTGCCTGGGAGACAGGGCCAGACACTGAAGCTTTCTTT
>-|15|-|TRBJ2-1|TRBV2
CASSREQASINEQFF
TGTGCCAGCAGTCGCGAACAGGCTTCAATCAATGAGCAGTTCTTC
>-|14|-|TRBJ1-1|TRBV5-4
CASSLESSNTEAFF
TGTGCCAGCAGCTTGGAGAGCTCCAACACTGAAGCTTTCTTT
>once|15|-|TRBJ1-2|TRBV6-1
CASSESLGAAYGYTF
TGTGCCAGCAGTGAATCCCTGGGGGCAGCCTATGGCTACACCTTC
>-|16|TRBD1|TRBJ1-2|TRBV7-2
CASSFIFRTGNYGYTF
TGTGCCAGCAGCTTTATTTTCCGGACAGGGAACTATGGCTACACCTTC
>-|13|-|TRBJ2-5|TRBV19
CASSILGVETQYF
TGTGCCAGTAGTATCCTAGGGGTCGAGACCCAGTACTTC
>-|14|-|TRBJ1-4|TRBV6-1
CASRWSGVLEKLFF
TGTGCCAGCAGGTGGTCAGGGGTACTTGAAAAACTGTTTTTT
>-|14|-|TRBJ1-2|TRBV18
CASSPRRGPVGYTF
TGTGCCAGCTCACCACGTCGAGGTCCCGTCGGCTACACCTTC
>once|11|-|TRBJ1-2|TRBV30
CARRDFYGYTF
TGTGCCAGGAGAGACTTTTATGGCTACACCTTC
>-|13|TRBD1|TRBJ1-5|TRBV27
CASRDRADQPQHF
TGTGCCAGCCGGGACAGAGCAGATCAGCCCCAGCATTTT
>-|14|-|TRBJ2-7|TRBV2
CASSEFTVTDEQYF
TGTGCCAGCAGTGAGTTTACAGTTACGGACGAGCAGTACTTC
>-|17|TRBD1|TRBJ1-6|TRBV7-8
CASSFWRGRIYNSPLHF
TGTGCCAGCAGCTTTTGGAGGGGGCGAATTTATAATTCACCCCTCCACTTT
>-|14|TRBD1|TRBJ2-3|TRBV7-3
CASSVGQGTDTQYF
TGTGCCAGCAGCGTAGGACAGGGGACGGATACGCAGTATTTT
>-|16|TRBD1|TRBJ2-3|TRBV4-1
CASSHGQGSQTDTQYF
TGCGCCAGCAGCCACGGACAGGGATCGCAAACAGATACGCAGTATTTT
>-|17|TRBD2|TRBJ2-3|TRBV18
CASSVGLAGSSADTQYF
TGTGCCAGCTCAGTGGGACTAGCGGGGAGTTCCGCAGATACGCAGTATTTT
>-|13|-|TRBJ1-2|TRBV5-1
CASSLEGIGGYTF
TGCGCCAGCAGCTTGGAGGGGATTGGTGGCTACACCTTC
>few|14|-|TRBJ2-7|TRBV5-6
CASSSGVPGYEQYF
TGTGCCAGCAGCTCAGGGGTCCCCGGGTACGAGCAGTACTTC
>few|11|TRBD1|TRBJ1-1|TRBV5-4
CASSGTDEAFF
TGTGCCAGCAGCGGGACAGATGAAGCTTTCTTT
>-|14|-|TRBJ1-4|TRBV11-2
CASSPAGLSEKLFF
TGTGCCAGCAGCCCCGCTGGGCTGAGTGAAAAACTGTTTTTT
>-|13|-|TRBJ2-2|TRBV14
CASSQYITGELFF
TGTGCCAGCAGCCAATACATCACCGGGGAGCTGTTTTTT
>-|15|TRBD2|TRBJ2-3|TRBV5-6
CASSLSGLATDTQYF
TGTGCCAGCAGCTTGTCTGGACTAGCGACAGATACGCAGTATTTT
>-|16|TRBD2|TRBJ2-1|TRBV4-3
CASSQDKREGFNEQFF
TGCGCCAGCAGCCAAGACAAGCGGGAGGGGTTCAATGAGCAGTTCTTC
>-|14|-|TRBJ1-1|TRBV15
CATSRDVQNTEAFF
TGTGCCACCAGCAGAGATGTACAGAACACTGAAGCTTTCTTT
>-|14|TRBD2|TRBJ2-1|TRBV9
CASSAYGGAGEQFF
TGTGCCAGCAGCGCCTACGGGGGGGCTGGGGAGCAGTTCTTC
>-|17|-|TRBJ1-2|TRBV29-1
CSVESFRTDAMGYGYTF
TGCAGCGTTGAATCGTTTAGGACAGACGCTATGGGCTATGGCTACACCTTC
>-|14|-|TRBJ1-4|TRBV5-4
CASSPGSTNEKLFF
TGTGCCAGCAGTCCAGGGTCCACTAATGAAAAACTGTTTTTT
>-|13|TRBD1|TRBJ2-6|TRBV27
CASSYRGQEVLTF
TGTGCCAGCAGTTACAGGGGGCAGGAAGTCCTGACTTTC
>-|17|TRBD2|TRBJ2-1|TRBV13
CASSLGTGTSGDNEQFF
TGTGCCAGCAGCTTAGGGACCGGGACTAGCGGGGACAATGAGCAGTTCTTC
>-|15|-|TRBJ1-6|TRBV10-3
CAISVRGEGRSPLHF
TGTGCCATCAGTGTCCGGGGGGAGGGAAGGTCACCCCTCCACTTT
>few|15|TRBD1|TRBJ1-1|TRBV6-5
CASSLGTGGNTEAFF
TGTGCCAGCAGTTTGGGGACAGGGGGAAACACTGAAGCTTTCTTT
>-|18|TRBD2|TRBJ2-3|TRBV11-2
CASSLRLAGAASTDTQYF
TGTGCCAGCAGCTTAAGGTTAGCGGGGGCTGCTAGCACAGATACGCAGTATTTT
>-|16|-|TRBJ1-2|TRBV4-3
CASSQDADWVGYGYTF
TGCGCCAGCAGCCAAGACGCGGACTGGGTGGGGTATGGCTACACCTTC
>-|16|-|TRBJ1-3|TRBV7-6
CASSTEGGFSGNTIYF
TGTGCCAGCAGCACCGAGGGGGGGTTCTCTGGAAACACCATATATTTT
>once|14|-|TRBJ2-7|TRBV7-2
CASSDIGGHYEQYF
TGTGCCAGCAGCGACATTGGGGGCCACTACGAGCAGTACTTC
>-|16|TRBD2|TRBJ2-5|TRBV30
CAWSVKAGGLGETQYF
TGTGCCTGGAGTGTAAAGGCGGGGGGGCTTGGGGAGACCCAGTACTTC
>-|13|TRBD1|TRBJ2-7|TRBV5-6
CASSFSGGGEQYF
TGTGCCAGCAGTTTTTCAGGGGGTGGTGAGCAGTACTTC
>-|16|TRBD1|TRBJ2-7|TRBV9
CASSATGQVYSYEQYF
TGTGCCAGCAGCGCAACCGGACAGGTTTACTCCTACGAGCAGTACTTC
>-|15|TRBD1|TRBJ2-5|TRBV7-3
CASSPSQGSQETQYF
TGTGCCAGCAGCCCGTCACAGGGGTCCCAAGAGACCCAGTACTTC
>-|13|-|TRBJ1-5|TRBV29-1
CSVEESAGQPQHF
TGCAGCGTTGAAGAATCGGCGGGTCAGCCCCAGCATTTT
>-|14|-|TRBJ1-1|TRBV7-8
CASSPGRQAPEAFF
TGTGCCAGCAGCCCCGGGAGGCAGGCCCCTGAAGCTTTCTTT
>-|12|-|TRBJ2-5|TRBV7-9
CASSLSGGTQYF
TGTGCCAGCAGCTTATCCGGCGGGACCCAGTACTTC
>-|14|TRBD1|TRBJ2-7|TRBV2
CASSERQGYREQYF
TGTGCCAGCAGTGAGAGACAGGGGTATAGGGAGCAGTACTTC
>-|14|-|TRBJ1-1|TRBV19
CASNDRPMNTEAFF
TGTGCCAGTAATGACAGGCCCATGAACACTGAAGCTTTCTTT
>-|13|-|TRBJ2-7|TRBV2
CASSEGGAYEQYF
TGTGCCAGCAGTGAAGGAGGCGCCTACGAGCAGTACTTC
>-|15|TRBD2|TRBJ2-5|TRBV9
CASSVGGGWLETQYF
TGTGCCAGCAGCGTAGGCGGGGGTTGGCTTGAGACCCAGTACTTC
>few|14|-|TRBJ1-1|TRBV2
CASSEHPQNTEAFF
TGTGCCAGCAGTGAACATCCCCAGAACACTGAAGCTTTCTTT
>-|13|-|TRBJ2-3|TRBV12-5
CASGMVSSDTQYF
TGTGCTAGTGGGATGGTTAGTTCAGATACGCAGTATTTT
>-|15|TRBD1|TRBJ2-1|TRBV5-4
CASSLEGRGQNEQFF
TGTGCCAGCAGCTTGGAGGGCAGGGGGCAAAATGAGCAGTTCTTC
>-|15|TRBD1|TRBJ2-1|TRBV6-1
CASSEVQGAINEQFF
TGTGCCAGCAGTGAAGTACAGGGGGCCATCAATGAGCAGTTCTTC
>-|19|TRBD1|TRBJ2-7|TRBV10-2
CASSEGQGVERLSGYEQYF
TGCGCCAGCAGTGAGGGACAGGGTGTAGAGCGATTGTCGGGCTACGAGCAGTACTTC